This is a list of T cell receptor beta chains from one sample in a study of blood T cell repertoires in COVID-19. TCRdb's table, derived via immunoSEQ multiplex PCR, lists solely in-frame clones and lacks some. The sample holds some 75,000 clones, around 80% seen once. The material sequenced was peripheral blood. The receptors were sampled from a woman older than 75 with active or convalescent COVID-19. The CDR3 runs from the conserved cysteine through the conserved F or W. D genes are given only for firm matches. For some rows the clone size is stated as once, few or many, or as a class when expanded; others skip it.

d_call j_call v_call clone_size cdr3_aa cdr3_nt
- TRBJ2-1 TRBV7-2 - CVSSFRQNPSYNEQFF TGTGTCAGCAGCTTCAGGCAAAACCCTTCCTACAATGAGCAGTTCTTC
TRBD1 TRBJ1-2 TRBV7-8 few CASSLARTGVKNGYTF TGTGCCAGCAGCTTAGCGCGGACAGGGGTTAAGAATGGCTACACCTTC
TRBD1 TRBJ1-2 TRBV27 - CASSLSWTGVPNYGYTF TGTGCCAGCAGTTTATCTTGGACAGGGGTCCCTAACTATGGCTACACCTTC
- TRBJ1-6 TRBV7-9 - CASSLGPGGNSPLHF TGTGCCAGCAGCTTAGGGCCCGGAGGAAATTCACCCCTCCACTTT
TRBD1 TRBJ1-2 TRBV7-9 once CASSLPGGDGYTF TGTGCCAGCAGCTTACCAGGGGGCGATGGCTACACCTTC
TRBD1 TRBJ1-1 TRBV27 - CASSFYGTAMNTEAFF TGTGCCAGCAGTTTTTACGGGACAGCTATGAACACTGAAGCTTTCTTT
- TRBJ2-7 TRBV9 - CASSVELAGVEQYF TGTGCCAGCAGCGTAGAACTAGCTGGAGTCGAGCAGTACTTC
TRBD2 TRBJ2-2 TRBV19 - CASSPGGFTGELFF TGTGCCAGTAGTCCGGGGGGATTCACCGGGGAGCTGTTTTTT
- TRBJ2-3 TRBV11-3 - CASSLGYTDTQYF TGTGCCAGCAGCTTAGGCTATACAGATACGCAGTATTTT
- TRBJ2-1 TRBV9 - CASSVVGGPYNEQFF TGTGCCAGCAGCGTAGTGGGGGGACCCTACAATGAGCAGTTCTTC
- TRBJ1-2 TRBV15 - CATSRAGRGQGQVFYGYTF TGTGCCACCAGCAGAGCCGGACGAGGCCAGGGACAAGTGTTCTATGGCTACACCTTC
TRBD1 TRBJ1-5 TRBV18 - CASSPRAGGADQPQHF TGTGCCAGCTCACCACGAGCAGGGGGCGCTGACCAGCCCCAGCATTTT
- TRBJ1-6 TRBV19 - CASSIAGGENSPLHF TGTGCCAGTAGTATTGCCGGAGGGGAGAATTCACCCCTCCACTTT
TRBD1 TRBJ2-5 TRBV6-2/TRBV6-3 - CASSYGTGYQETQYF TGTGCCAGCAGTTACGGGACAGGGTACCAAGAGACCCAGTACTTC
- TRBJ1-6 TRBV28 - CASSLWAADNSPLHF TGTGCCAGCAGCCTCTGGGCAGCCGATAATTCACCCCTCCACTTT
- TRBJ1-4 TRBV5-8 few CASSLREHDF TGTGCCAGCAGCTTGAGAGAGCACGATTTT
- TRBJ2-3 TRBV10-1 - CASSGGGEVGTDTQYF TGCGCCAGCAGTGGCGGGGGCGAGGTCGGCACAGATACGCAGTATTTT
TRBD1 TRBJ1-2 TRBV7-2 - CASSSRQGSNYGYTF TGTGCCAGCAGCTCAAGACAGGGCTCTAACTATGGCTACACCTTC
- TRBJ1-6 TRBV6-4 many CASSELAGTNSPLHF TGTGCCAGCAGTGAATTGGCAGGGACAAATTCACCCCTCCACTTT
TRBD1 TRBJ2-3 TRBV2 - CASSERRPGQGDADTQYF TGTGCCAGCAGTGAACGGAGACCGGGACAGGGGGACGCAGATACGCAGTATTTT
TRBD1 TRBJ1-2 TRBV18 once CASSPLQPGQLNYGYTF TGTGCCAGCTCACCCCTACAACCGGGACAGCTTAACTATGGCTACACCTTC
- TRBJ1-3 TRBV6-2/TRBV6-3 - CASSASGTYSGNTIYF TGTGCCAGCAGTGCATCCGGGACTTACTCTGGAAACACCATATATTTT
TRBD2 TRBJ2-5 TRBV19 - CASSPGLAGRTQYF TGTGCCAGTAGTCCGGGACTAGCGGGGCGGACCCAGTACTTC
- TRBJ2-1 TRBV5-1 once CASSLGTLNEQFF TGCGCCAGCAGCTTGGGGACTCTTAATGAGCAGTTCTTC
TRBD1 TRBJ1-1 TRBV28 - CASSFGQVNTEAFF TGTGCCAGCAGTTTTGGACAGGTCAACACTGAAGCTTTCTTT
- TRBJ2-3 TRBV13 few CASSFKQGAGTDTQYF TGTGCCAGCAGCTTCAAACAGGGCGCGGGCACAGATACGCAGTATTTT
- TRBJ1-5 TRBV2 - CASTRGGSNQPQHF TGTGCCAGCACTCGGGGGGGTAGCAATCAGCCCCAGCATTTT
TRBD2 TRBJ2-1 TRBV5-8 - CASSSGTSVSEQFF TGTGCCAGCAGCTCCGGGACTAGTGTGTCTGAGCAGTTCTTC
TRBD2 TRBJ2-3 TRBV6-2/TRBV6-3 - CASSANPTSGGRSTQYF TGTGCCAGCAGCGCTAACCCGACTAGCGGGGGGCGGAGTACGCAGTATTTT
TRBD1 TRBJ2-7 TRBV4-3 - CASSQGGTGGSYEQYF TGCGCCAGCAGCCAAGGCGGGACAGGGGGTTCCTACGAGCAGTACTTC
TRBD1 TRBJ2-2 TRBV5-1 - CASSLGGADTGELFF TGCGCCAGCAGCTTAGGGGGCGCCGACACCGGGGAGCTGTTTTTT
TRBD1 TRBJ2-1 TRBV2 - CASSTGGYNEQFF TGTGCCAGTAGTACAGGGGGTTACAATGAGCAGTTCTTC
- TRBJ1-6 TRBV6-2/TRBV6-3 - CASSGTISPLHF TGTGCCAGCAGTGGGACAATTTCACCCCTCCACTTT
TRBD2 TRBJ2-1 TRBV19 - CASSFSGSSYNEQFF TGTGCCAGTAGTTTTAGCGGGTCCTCCTACAATGAGCAGTTCTTC
- TRBJ1-1 TRBV5-1 - CASSLEAGLSTEAFF TGCGCCAGCAGCTTGGAAGCAGGGTTGAGCACTGAAGCTTTCTTT
- TRBJ1-2 TRBV12-3/TRBV12-4 - CASSSRVGYTF TGTGCCAGCAGTTCTCGGGTCGGCTACACCTTC
- TRBJ1-1 TRBV20-1 - CSARKRVEAFF TGCAGTGCTAGAAAGCGCGTGGAAGCTTTCTTT
TRBD1 TRBJ1-4 TRBV4-3 few CASSQGTGALATNEKLFF TGCGCCAGCAGCCAAGGGACAGGGGCCCTAGCAACTAATGAAAAACTGTTTTTT
TRBD2 TRBJ2-5 TRBV9 - CASSVSPLTSGGQETQYF TGTGCCAGCAGCGTCAGCCCTTTAACTAGCGGGGGCCAAGAGACCCAGTACTTC
- TRBJ1-5 TRBV11-2 - CASSLGRGGQPQHF TGTGCCAGCAGCTTAGGCAGAGGGGGTCAGCCCCAGCATTTT
- TRBJ1-2 TRBV4-3 - CASSQDTGGEVNYGYTF TGCGCCAGCAGCCAAGATACGGGGGGGGAGGTTAACTATGGCTACACCTTC
- TRBJ2-1 TRBV24-1 - CATSAQSRVYNEQFF TGTGCCACCAGTGCGCAGTCACGGGTCTACAATGAGCAGTTCTTC
- TRBJ2-7 TRBV28 once CASSPLGVEQYF TGTGCCAGCAGCCCCCTCGGGGTCGAGCAGTACTTC
TRBD1 TRBJ2-2 TRBV5-5 - CASNTGTGRVGELFF TGTGCCAGCAACACCGGGACAGGGAGGGTTGGGGAGCTGTTTTTT
- TRBJ2-7 TRBV4-3 once CASSQDASPSYEQYF TGCGCCAGCAGCCAAGATGCCAGTCCGTCCTACGAGCAGTACTTC
TRBD1 TRBJ1-1 TRBV7-9 - CASTQTGGASLNTEAFF TGTGCCAGCACCCAGACAGGGGGCGCCTCTCTGAACACTGAAGCTTTCTTT
TRBD1 TRBJ1-2 TRBV15 - CATSRNDRGHGYTF TGTGCCACCAGCAGAAATGACAGGGGGCATGGCTACACCTTC
TRBD1 TRBJ1-1 TRBV19 - CASRQPGTGGTEAFF TGTGCCAGTAGGCAACCCGGGACAGGGGGCACTGAAGCTTTCTTT
TRBD2 TRBJ2-7 TRBV6-6 few CASSQLAGVYEQYF TGTGCCAGCAGTCAGCTAGCGGGGGTTTACGAGCAGTACTTC
- TRBJ1-4 TRBV7-9 - CASSGNYEKLFF TGTGCCAGCTCAGGGAATTATGAAAAACTGTTTTTT
TRBD1 TRBJ2-2 TRBV5-6 - CASSRTGAGELFF TGTGCCAGCAGCCGGACAGGGGCCGGGGAGCTGTTTTTT
TRBD1 TRBJ1-5 TRBV10-2 - CASSENLGQGTEPQHF TGCGCCAGCAGTGAGAACCTCGGACAGGGCACGGAGCCCCAGCATTTT
TRBD2 TRBJ2-3 TRBV5-4 - CASSLGGSGRVRDTQYF TGTGCCAGCAGCTTAGGTGGTAGCGGGCGGGTTCGAGATACGCAGTATTTT
TRBD2 TRBJ2-2 TRBV5-1 once CASSLEVAGNTGELFF TGCGCCAGCAGCTTGGAGGTAGCGGGGAACACCGGGGAGCTGTTTTTT
- TRBJ1-2 TRBV19 - CASSIQQTIFSNYGYTF TGTGCCAGTAGTATACAACAGACGATCTTCTCTAACTATGGCTACACCTTC
TRBD2 TRBJ2-2 TRBV5-1 - CASSTSGGDSGELFF TGCGCCAGCAGCACTAGCGGGGGGGACTCCGGGGAGCTGTTTTTT
TRBD2 TRBJ2-1 TRBV11-2 - CASSSGGFGNEQFF TGTGCCAGCAGCTCGGGGGGGTTTGGGAATGAGCAGTTCTTC
TRBD1 TRBJ1-1 TRBV2 few CASMDREDTEAFF TGTGCCAGTATGGACAGGGAAGACACTGAAGCTTTCTTT